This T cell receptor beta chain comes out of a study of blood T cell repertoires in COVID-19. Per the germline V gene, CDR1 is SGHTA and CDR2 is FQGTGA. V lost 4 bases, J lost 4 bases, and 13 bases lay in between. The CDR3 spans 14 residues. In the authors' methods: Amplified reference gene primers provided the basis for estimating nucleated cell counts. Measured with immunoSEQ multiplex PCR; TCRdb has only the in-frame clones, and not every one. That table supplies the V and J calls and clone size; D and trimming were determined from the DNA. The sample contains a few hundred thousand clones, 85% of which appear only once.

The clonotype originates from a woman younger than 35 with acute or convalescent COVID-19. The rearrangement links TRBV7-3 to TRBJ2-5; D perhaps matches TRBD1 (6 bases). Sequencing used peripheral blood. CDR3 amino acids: CASSSGHAAETQYF. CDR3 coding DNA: TGTGCCAGCAGCTCGGGACATGCGGCAGAGACCCAGTACTTC.